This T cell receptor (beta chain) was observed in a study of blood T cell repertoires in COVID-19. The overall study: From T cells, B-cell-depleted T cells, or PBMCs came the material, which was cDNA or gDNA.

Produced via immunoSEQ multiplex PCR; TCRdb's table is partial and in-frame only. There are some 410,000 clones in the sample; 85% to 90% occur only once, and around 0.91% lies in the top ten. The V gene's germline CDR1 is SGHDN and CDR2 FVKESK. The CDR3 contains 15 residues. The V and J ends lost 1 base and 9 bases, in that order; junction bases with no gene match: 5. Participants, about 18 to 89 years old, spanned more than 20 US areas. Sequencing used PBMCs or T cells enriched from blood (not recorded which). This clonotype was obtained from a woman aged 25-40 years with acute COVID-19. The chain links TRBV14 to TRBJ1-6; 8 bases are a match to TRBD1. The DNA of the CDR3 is TGTGCCAGCAGCCAAGCCCGGACAGGGTTTTCACCCCTCCACTTT. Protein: CASSQARTGFSPLHF.